The clone carrying this TCR beta chain was counted a few times. No antigen is known for it. These data are taken from a study of CD8 T cells in ankylosing spondylitis. The study, taken as a whole, reports: A CD8+ phenotype characterized the disease-linked clones, which were relatively rare in peripheral blood. Blood from ankylosing spondylitis patients appeared to carry a characteristic roughly eight-variant TCR beta motif. Reports of some motif variants in reactive arthritis synovial fluid and blood predate this one.

The V and J ends lost 6 bases and 14 bases respectively, with 15 bases between them. The CDR3 contains 11 residues. MiXCR, applied by TCRdb to the 5' RACE reads, yields one record per CDR3 protein. The sample carries 750,000 to 850,000 distinct CDR3 sequences, 12% recorded once. This sequence was found in a male donor with ankylosing spondylitis. Sequenced: blood, either unsorted or a sorted T cell fraction (not recorded which). The V call is TRBV12-3 or TRBV12-4, the J call TRBJ2-3; the D gene is possibly TRBD2 (7 bases). This CDR3 reads CASSSGGGAYF. Here the CDR3 DNA reads TGTGCCAGCAGCTCTGGGGGGGGGGCGTATTTT.